A single sample gave rise to the 12 T cell receptor beta chains below, sequenced in a study of Graves' ophthalmopathy and Graves' hyperthyroidism. Amplified TCR beta CDR3 regions were obtained using RNA transcripts as template. An initial RT-PCR round employing HTBI primers preceded a second-round multiplex PCR. One entry per CDR3 protein results from TCRdb running MiXCR on the multiplex PCR reads. The sample yields 240,000 or so distinct CDR3 sequences, 45% to 55% seen once. Source material: peripheral blood. The receptors shown here come from an adult man with Graves' ophthalmopathy.

The chain carries TRBV20-1 and TRBJ2-2; the match to TRBD2 covers 7 bases. Trimming cost V 3 bases and J 3 bases; bases outside gene matches: 7. This CDR3 has 15 amino acids. Germline V gene sequence: CDR1 DFQATT, CDR2 SNEGSKA (reference sequence). The CDR3 DNA follows: TGCAGTGCTAGGGGAGCGGGGATCGACACCGGGGAGCTGTTTTTT. Encoded protein: CSARGAGIDTGELFF.

The chain carries TRBV14 and TRBJ1-1, with D unclear. Germline V gives CDR1 SGHDN, CDR2 FVKESK. The CDR3 spans 13 residues. V lost 0 bases and J 3 bases, leaving 5 bases between the germline ends. The CDR3 bases are TGTGCCAGCAGCCAAGAAGCTCACACTGAAGCTTTCTTT. Residues: CASSQEAHTEAFF.

The V call is TRBV20-1, the J call TRBJ1-1; D remains ambiguous. The CDR3 runs 14 residues. Germline V gene lookup returns CDR1 DFQATT and CDR2 SNEGSKA (reference sequence). V lost 0 bases and J 1 base, leaving 9 bases between the germline ends. The DNA for the CDR3 is TGCAGTGCTAGAGAGGCGGCTCCGAACACTGAAGCTTTCTTT. Protein product: CSAREAAPNTEAFF.

The chain employs TRBV2 and TRBJ1-2, with unresolved D. The CDR3 consists of 12 residues. From germline, CDR1 is SNHLY and CDR2 FYNNEI. V was clipped by 3 bases and J by 4 bases, with 6 bases between them. This chain's CDR3 is CASSDDIYGYTF. As DNA, the CDR3 is TGTGCCAGCAGTGATGACATCTATGGCTACACCTTC.

This clonotype was found a few times. The chain links TRBV2 to TRBJ1-5; D call uncertain. The CDR3 spans 15 residues. Trimming cost V 3 bases and J 1 base, with 10 bases left between them. Germline values: CDR1 SNHLY, CDR2 FYNNEI. CDR3 sequence (DNA): TGTGCCAGCAGTGATGTCCCTGGGAGCAATCAGCCCCAGCATTTT. Its protein is CASSDVPGSNQPQHF. The full variable domain, completed using reference TRBV2 and TRBJ1-5, is EPEVTQTPSHQVTQMGQEVILRCVPISNHLYFYWYRQILGQKVEFLVSFYNNEISEKSEIFDDQFSVERPDGSNFTLKIRSTKLEDSAMYFCASSDVPGSNQPQHFGDGTRLSIL.

Remarks on this clonotype: The junction does not match germline at one end; this may be a read error. V is TRBV7-8 and J is TRBJ2-7; 9 positions match TRBD2. This CDR3 contains 16 residues. The germline V gene has CDR1 SGHVS and CDR2 FQNEAQ. This CDR3 reads CASLPDSGGITYEQCF. The CDR3 nucleotides are TGTGCCAGCCTTCCGGACAGCGGGGGGATTACCTACGAGCAGTGCTTC. Based on the CDR3 plus reference TRBV7-8 and TRBJ2-7, the full variable domain is GAGVSQSPRYKVAKRGQDVALRCDPISGHVSLFWYQQALGQGPEFLTYFQNEAQLDKSGLPSDRFFAERPEGSVSTLKIQRTQQEDSAVYLCASLPDSGGITYEQCFGPGTRLTVT.

The chain couples TRBV9 to TRBJ1-2; tentatively, D is TRBD1 (6 bases). The V gene's germline CDR1 is SGDLS and CDR2 YYNGEE. This CDR3 comprises 15 residues. Trimming removed 2 bases from V and 4 bases from J, with 15 bases in between. The CDR3 DNA is TGTGCCAGCAGCGTTGGGGGGGGGGCGATCTATGGCTACACCTTC. It encodes CASSVGGGAIYGYTF.

This clonotype has ten or more counts. This sequence joins TRBV20-1 and TRBJ2-5; D may correspond to TRBD1 or TRBD2 (5 bases each). Germline loops: CDR1 DFQATT, CDR2 SNEGSKA (reference sequence). The CDR3 is made up of 14 amino acids. V was cut by 6 bases and J by 5 bases, with 19 bases left in between. The CDR3 reads CSAPSQGRWETQYF. The CDR3, as DNA: TGCAGTGCCCCTAGCCAGGGACGGTGGGAGACCCAGTACTTC.

In DNA form, the CDR3 reads TGTGCCAGCAGCCGACAGGGCTCGGGAAACACCATATATTTT. It is translated as CASSRQGSGNTIYF. V and J are TRBV9 and TRBJ1-3, with 7 bases aligning to TRBD1. The CDR3 is made up of 14 amino acids. The V segment lost 4 bases and the J segment 4 bases; nucleotides outside the gene matches: 5. Germline V CDR1 and CDR2: SGDLS, YYNGEE.

This clonotype showed up many times. This chain links TRBV5-6 with TRBJ2-7, with D maybe TRBD1 (6 bases). Germline assignment: CDR1 SGHDT and CDR2 YYEEEE. There are 16 residues in the CDR3. V dropped 1 base and J dropped 0 bases, with 14 bases sitting between them. The CDR3 loop is CASSLRKRTVSYEQYF. The DNA for the CDR3 is TGTGCCAGCAGCTTGCGTAAGAGGACAGTCTCCTACGAGCAGTACTTC.

The rearrangement joins TRBV29-1 to TRBJ2-7, with 10 bases aligning to TRBD2. V lost 6 bases to trimming and J lost 0 bases; unmatched junction nucleotides: 11. The CDR3 loop spans 16 amino acids. The germline CDR1 and CDR2 sequences are SQVTM and ANQGSEA. This chain's CDR3 is CSVGASGGLSSYEQYF. CDR3 in DNA: TGCAGCGTCGGGGCTAGCGGGGGCCTAAGCTCCTACGAGCAGTACTTC.

The CDR3 sequence: CSVEDPYRTYEQYF. The CDR3 nucleotides are TGCAGCGTTGAAGACCCCTACAGGACCTACGAGCAGTACTTC. The chain links TRBV29-1 to TRBJ2-7; weak D call: TRBD1 (5 bases). The V gene's germline CDR1 is SQVTM and CDR2 ANQGSEA. This CDR3 spans 14 amino acids. V dropped 0 bases and J dropped 2 bases, with 11 bases sitting between them.